This T cell receptor (beta chain) derives from a study of response to subunit inactivated influenza vaccine. Findings of the study overall: It was suggested by the authors that few new T cells are recruited by each seasonal influenza vaccination.

Germline CDR1 SGDLS, CDR2 YYNGEE. The CDR3 loop spans 15 amino acids. The germline V and J ends were trimmed by 3 bases and 2 bases, with 13 bases remaining between them. TCRdb reanalysed the RT-PCR reads using MiXCR and keeps one entry per CDR3 protein. The sample has more than 400,000 distinct CDR3 sequences; approximately 7.2% are singletons. This clonotype was found many times. Its specificity is unknown. The specimen was PBMCs from blood, collected around 25 months after vaccination. This sequence originates from a man between 50 and 69 years old who received an inactivated influenza vaccine. V usage is TRBV9 and J usage is TRBJ2-3, with a possible D match to TRBD2 (6 bases). The CDR3 nucleotides are TGTGCCAGCAGCGCCCACGGGGGTTCCACAGATACGCAGTATTTT. Translated, it gives CASSAHGGSTDTQYF.